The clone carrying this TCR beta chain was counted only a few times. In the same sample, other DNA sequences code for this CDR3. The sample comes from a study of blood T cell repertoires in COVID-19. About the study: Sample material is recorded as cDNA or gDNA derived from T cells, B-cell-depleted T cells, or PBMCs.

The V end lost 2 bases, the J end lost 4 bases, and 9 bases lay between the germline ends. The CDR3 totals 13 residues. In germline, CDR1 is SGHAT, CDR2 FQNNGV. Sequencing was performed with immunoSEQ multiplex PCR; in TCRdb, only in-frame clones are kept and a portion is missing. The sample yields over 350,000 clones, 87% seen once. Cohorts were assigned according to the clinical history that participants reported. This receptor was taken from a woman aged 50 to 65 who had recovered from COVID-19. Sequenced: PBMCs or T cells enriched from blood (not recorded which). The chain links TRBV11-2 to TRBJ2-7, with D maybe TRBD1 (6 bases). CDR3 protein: CASSLLQGYEQYF. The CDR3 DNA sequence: TGTGCCAGCAGCTTATTACAGGGTTACGAGCAGTACTTC.